The subject of this entry is one T cell receptor beta chain. The CDR3 totals 17 residues. The germline gives CDR1 SGHAT, CDR2 FQNNGV. Trimming cost V 5 bases and J 7 bases; bases outside gene matches: 13. This sample is part of a study of T cells in Graves' hyperthyroidism and ophthalmopathy. Template material for amplifying TCR beta CDR3 regions consisted of RNA transcripts. First-round RT-PCR targeting the TCR CDR3 was performed with the HTBI primer set. MiXCR was run by TCRdb on the multiplex PCR reads, yielding one entry per CDR3 protein. The sample lists roughly 600,000 distinct CDR3 sequences; around 13% were seen once.

Sequenced sample: blood. The receptor was derived from a woman aged 45-60 years with Graves' ophthalmopathy. The rearrangement links TRBV11-2 to TRBJ2-2, with TRBD1 identical over 10 bases. CDR3 sequence reads: CASSPPGTGASRGELFF. The CDR3 coding sequence is TGTGCCAGCAGCCCACCGGGGACAGGGGCCTCTCGCGGGGAGCTGTTTTTT. The whole variable domain, filled in from reference TRBV11-2 and TRBJ2-2, reads EAGVAQSPRYKIIEKRQSVAFWCNPISGHATLYWYQQILGQGPKLLIQFQNNGVVDDSQLPKDRFSAERLKGVDSTLKIQPAKLEDSAVYLCASSPPGTGASRGELFFGEGSRLTVL.